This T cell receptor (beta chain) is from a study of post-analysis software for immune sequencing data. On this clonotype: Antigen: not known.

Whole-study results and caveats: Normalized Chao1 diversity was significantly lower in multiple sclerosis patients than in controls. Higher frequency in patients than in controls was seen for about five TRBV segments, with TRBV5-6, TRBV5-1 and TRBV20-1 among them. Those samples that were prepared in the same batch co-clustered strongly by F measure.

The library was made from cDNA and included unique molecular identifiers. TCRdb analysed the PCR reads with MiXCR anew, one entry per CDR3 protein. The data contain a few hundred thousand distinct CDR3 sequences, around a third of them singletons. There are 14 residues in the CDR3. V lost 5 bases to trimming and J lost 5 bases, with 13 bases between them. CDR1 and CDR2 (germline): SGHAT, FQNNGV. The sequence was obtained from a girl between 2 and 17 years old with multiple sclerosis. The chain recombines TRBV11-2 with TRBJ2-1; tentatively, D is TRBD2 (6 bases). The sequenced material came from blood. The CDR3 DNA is TGTGCCAGCAGCCTCAGCTGGGGGGACAATGAGCAGTTCTTC. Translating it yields CASSLSWGDNEQFF.